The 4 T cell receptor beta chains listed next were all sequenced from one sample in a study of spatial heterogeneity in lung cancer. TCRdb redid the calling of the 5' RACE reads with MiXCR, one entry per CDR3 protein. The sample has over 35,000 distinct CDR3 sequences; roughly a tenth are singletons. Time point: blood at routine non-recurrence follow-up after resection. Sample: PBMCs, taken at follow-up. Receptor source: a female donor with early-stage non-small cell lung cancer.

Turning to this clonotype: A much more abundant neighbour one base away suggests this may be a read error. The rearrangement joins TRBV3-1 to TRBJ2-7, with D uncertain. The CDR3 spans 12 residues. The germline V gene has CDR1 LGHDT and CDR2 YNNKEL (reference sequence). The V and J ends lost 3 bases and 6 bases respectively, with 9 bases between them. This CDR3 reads CASSQEPPEQYF. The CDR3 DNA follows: TGTGCCAGCAGCCAGGAACCACCCGAGCAGTACTTC.

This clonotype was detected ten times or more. CDR3 loop: CASSPGQTIKGGYTF. The CDR3 DNA follows: TGTGCCAGCAGCCCCGGACAGACTATCAAGGGAGGCTACACCTTC. V and J are TRBV5-6 and TRBJ1-2, with a weak D call TRBD1 (6 bases). The CDR3 has 15 residues. Germline assignment: CDR1 SGHDT and CDR2 YYEEEE. The V and J ends lost 4 bases and 8 bases respectively, with 21 bases between them.

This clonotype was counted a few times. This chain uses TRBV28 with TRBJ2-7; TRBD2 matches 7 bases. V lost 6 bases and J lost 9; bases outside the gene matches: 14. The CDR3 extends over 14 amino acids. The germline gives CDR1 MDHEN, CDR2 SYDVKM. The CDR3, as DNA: TGTGCCAGCAGATGGGTTGGCGGGGGTTCCGCGCAGTACTTC. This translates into CASRWVGGGSAQYF.

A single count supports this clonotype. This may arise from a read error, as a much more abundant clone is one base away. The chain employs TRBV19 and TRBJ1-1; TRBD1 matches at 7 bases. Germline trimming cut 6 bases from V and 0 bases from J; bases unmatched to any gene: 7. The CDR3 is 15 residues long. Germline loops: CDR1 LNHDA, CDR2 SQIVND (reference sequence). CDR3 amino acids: CASSPTGTVNTEAFF. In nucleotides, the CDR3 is TGTGCCAGTAGCCCAACCGGGACAGTGAACACTGAAGCTTTCTTT.